This paragraph reports one TCR beta chain. No antigen is known for it. These data originate in a study of blood T cells in healthy people across ages. Background on the study: Roughly one uniquely barcoded beta molecule per two T cells was captured.

Whole-study findings and limits: Older age went with lower TCR beta diversity per million T cells, in a roughly linear way.

Trimming left V 5 bases short and J 3 bases short, with 7 bases between. The CDR3 runs 12 residues. CDR1 and CDR2 from the germline V gene are LGHDT and YNNKEL (reference sequence). Every sample gave at least 6 micrograms of total RNA when it was extracted. Then a second PCR, running about 6 to 12 cycles, was carried out with a sample-barcoded 5' primer and a J-beta primer mix. A tag from a template-switch adaptor with 12 random nucleotides marked each cDNA molecule. TCRdb re-called the 5' RACE reads with MiXCR, one entry per CDR3 protein. Found here are 800,000 or so distinct CDR3 sequences, under 80% of them singletons; the top ten hold about 30%.

The receptor comes from a man aged 25-45 years in good health. The chain uses TRBV3-1 and TRBJ2-5, with D possibly TRBD1 on 5 matching bases. Sample: blood. CDR3 bases: TGTGCCAGCAGCGAAGGGGAAGAGACCCAGTACTTC. Its translation: CASSEGEETQYF.